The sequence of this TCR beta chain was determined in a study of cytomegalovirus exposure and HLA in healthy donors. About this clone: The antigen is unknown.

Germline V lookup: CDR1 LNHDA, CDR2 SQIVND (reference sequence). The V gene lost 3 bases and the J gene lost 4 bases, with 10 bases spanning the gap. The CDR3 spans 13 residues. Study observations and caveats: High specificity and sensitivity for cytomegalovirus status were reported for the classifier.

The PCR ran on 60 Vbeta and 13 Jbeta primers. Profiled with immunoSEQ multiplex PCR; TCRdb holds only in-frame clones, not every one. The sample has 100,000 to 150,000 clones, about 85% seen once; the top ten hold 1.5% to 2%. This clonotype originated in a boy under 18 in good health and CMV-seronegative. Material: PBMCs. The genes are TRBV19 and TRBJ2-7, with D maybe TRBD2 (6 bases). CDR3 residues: CASSIEGGYEQYF. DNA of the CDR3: TGTGCCAGTAGTATCGAGGGAGGTTACGAGCAGTACTTC.